One sample yielded the 32 T cell receptor beta chains listed below, sequenced in a study of T cell repertoires in cytomegalovirus infection. TCRdb re-analysed the reads in MiXCR, keeping a single row per CDR3 protein. The table lists some 700,000 distinct CDR3 sequences, around 30% of them singletons, with roughly 20% in the top ten. Which antigens these TCRs recognize remains unknown. Sequencing was performed on cultured PBMCs, taken from culture after CMV antigen stimulation. These receptors came from a human donor in good health (CMV status not recorded). Some clones in this sample may be carry-over from other donors' samples.

This chain uses TRBV12-3 or TRBV12-4 with TRBJ1-5, with unresolved D. The length of the CDR3 is 14 residues. V was clipped by 5 bases and J by 9 bases, with 17 bases between them. CDR3 coding DNA: TGTGCCAGCAGTCCGCCGGGCGGCGAGGGGCCCCAGCATTTT. As protein: CASSPPGGEGPQHF.

This clonotype was detected only a few times. The CDR3 nucleotides are TGTGCCAGCAGAACCCTGCTAGCGGGGACAGATACGCAGTATTTT. As protein: CASRTLLAGTDTQYF. The chain combines TRBV12-3 or TRBV12-4 with TRBJ2-3, with 9 bases aligning to TRBD2. The CDR3 runs to 15 residues. The V gene end was trimmed by 6 bases and the J gene end by 3 bases; junction bases not matched to a gene: 7.

The chain recombines TRBV7-8 with TRBJ2-1; D possibly corresponds to TRBD2 (7 bases). Germline CDR1 SGHVS, CDR2 FQNEAQ. Trimming took 0 bases from V and 5 from J, leaving 14 bases between them. The CDR3 spans 16 residues. This CDR3 is CASSLAHRGADNEQFF. CDR3 DNA sequence: TGTGCCAGCAGCTTAGCGCACCGGGGGGCCGACAATGAGCAGTTCTTC.

This rearrangement joins TRBV10-3 to TRBJ2-7; tentatively, D is TRBD1 (5 bases). Germline CDR1 reads ENHRY; CDR2 reads SYGVKD. CDR3 length: 12 amino acids. Trimming pared 11 bases from V and 5 bases from J, leaving 16 bases between. CDR3 sequence: CAVRARGNEQYF. The CDR3 coding sequence is TGTGCCGTCCGGGCTAGGGGTAACGAGCAGTACTTC.

The CDR3 here is CASSKVQGYEQYF. The CDR3 DNA follows: TGTGCCAGCAGCAAAGTCCAGGGTTACGAGCAGTACTTC. The chain recombines TRBV6-1 with TRBJ2-7; tentative D call: TRBD1 (5 bases). This CDR3 has 13 amino acids. Germline assignment: CDR1 MNHNS and CDR2 SASEGT. Trimming took off 6 bases at V and 4 bases at J, with 13 bases between the two ends.

A word on this clonotype: This clone may be a read error of a much larger clone one base away. The CDR3 loop is CASSRRSGTTPYEQYF. The CDR3 DNA sequence: TGTGCCAGCAGCCGTAGATCGGGCACCACCCCCTACGAGCAGTACTTC. V is TRBV7-2 and J is TRBJ2-7; no clear D gene. Trimming took off 5 bases at V and 2 bases at J, with 19 bases between the two ends. The CDR3 has 16 residues. Germline assignment: CDR1 SGHTA and CDR2 FQGNSA.

This chain joins TRBV12-3 or TRBV12-4 and TRBJ2-3; 8 bases are shared with TRBD2. This CDR3 spans 17 amino acids. The junction had 10 bases not matched to a gene; V was cut back by 1 base and J by 4 bases. For the CDR3, the DNA is TGTGCCAGCAGTTTAGTAGTGTCTAGCGGGCGCTCAGATACGCAGTATTTT. It codes for CASSLVVSSGRSDTQYF.

Worth noting for this clonotype: No conserved phenylalanine or tryptophan is present at the end of the CDR3, so a read error is the likely explanation. The rearrangement uses TRBV25-1 and TRBJ2-1, with a weak D call TRBD1 (6 bases). The CDR3 totals 20 residues. Germline CDR1 MGHDK, CDR2 SYGVNS. The V end lost 1 base, the J end lost 5 bases, and 27 bases lay between the germline ends. The CDR3 DNA reads TGTGCCAGCAGTGAATGGTCTCCTATAGACAGGCCGGGGCGCGACAATGAGCAGTTCTGC. Protein sequence: CASSEWSPIDRPGRDNEQFC.

The sample holds a few counts of this clonotype. The chain uses TRBV6-2 or TRBV6-3 and TRBJ2-6; 7 bases align to TRBD2. In germline, CDR1 is MNHEY, CDR2 SVGEGT. The CDR3 consists of 16 residues. With 10 bases clipped from V and 0 bases from J, the junction kept 9 bases outside the gene matches. CDR3 protein: CATRLGGVSGANVLTF. CDR3 DNA: TGTGCCACCCGGTTGGGGGGGGTCTCTGGGGCCAACGTCCTGACTTTC.

The chain employs TRBV12-3 or TRBV12-4 and TRBJ1-1; no definite D call. Trimming pared 2 bases from V and 4 bases from J, leaving 8 bases between. CDR3 length: 13 residues. The CDR3 loop is CASSLFGVTEAFF. CDR3 DNA: TGTGCCAGCAGTTTATTCGGGGTCACTGAAGCTTTCTTT.

This clonotype was counted between two and nine times. The genes are TRBV12-3 or TRBV12-4 and TRBJ2-2, with D perhaps matching TRBD2 (5 bases). The CDR3 length is 15 residues. V was trimmed by 2 bases and J by 2 bases, leaving 9 bases between them. The CDR3 DNA sequence: TGTGCCAGCAGTTTATATAGCGACAACACCGGGGAGCTGTTTTTT. Protein: CASSLYSDNTGELFF.

This clonotype has only a few counts. The rearrangement uses TRBV10-3 and TRBJ2-7; D gene unclear. Germline lookup yields CDR1 ENHRY and CDR2 SYGVKD. The CDR3 contains 11 residues. Deletions cut 11 bases from V and 1 base from J, with 9 bases between. CDR3 region: CASRASYEQYF. The CDR3 DNA follows: TGTGCCTCAAGGGCTTCCTACGAGCAGTACTTC.

This clonotype came up a few times. The J gene is TRBJ1-5, the V gene TRBV28; D might be TRBD1 (6 bases). CDR3 length: 15 residues. Germline V lookup: CDR1 MDHEN, CDR2 SYDVKM. V gave up 6 bases and J gave up 7 bases, with 19 bases separating them. CDR3 DNA sequence: TGTGCCAGCAGCTCCAGGGCCACAGGGAGACAGCCCCAGCATTTT. This gives the protein CASSSRATGRQPQHF.

This clonotype came up many times. The chain has TRBV7-8 and TRBJ1-4; 10 bases match TRBD1. The CDR3 runs 18 residues. Germline loops: CDR1 SGHVS, CDR2 FQNEAQ. The ends lost 1 base at V and 0 bases at J; junction bases unmatched: 5. The CDR3 nucleotides read TGTGCCAGCAGCTTAGGGACAGGGGGGCTTGCAACTAATGAAAAACTGTTTTTT. It is translated as CASSLGTGGLATNEKLFF.

This clonotype turned up a few times. This chain uses TRBV7-6 with TRBJ2-6, with unresolved D. The CDR3 has 16 amino acids. Trimming cost V 4 bases and J 2 bases, with 12 bases left between them. Germline CDR1 is SGHVS and CDR2 is FNYEAQ. CDR3 loop: CASSSAWETGANVLTF. DNA of the CDR3: TGTGCCAGCAGCTCTGCCTGGGAAACTGGGGCCAACGTCCTGACTTTC.

This chain uses TRBV30 with TRBJ2-7, with D possibly being TRBD2 (6 bases). Trimming took 3 bases from V and 2 from J, leaving 17 bases between them. Germline V gene lookup returns CDR1 GTSNPN and CDR2 SVGIG (reference sequence). This CDR3 has 15 amino acids. The CDR3 bases are TGTGCCTGGAGGACCCCCGAGGCGGGGCCCTACGAGCAGTACTTC. It is translated as CAWRTPEAGPYEQYF.

This clonotype has more than one count but fewer than ten. The rearrangement links TRBV7-2 to TRBJ2-3, with 7 nucleotides matching TRBD2. Looked up from germline, CDR1 is SGHTA and CDR2 is FQGNSA. CDR3 length: 13 amino acids. With V trimmed by 3 bases and J by 4 bases, 1 base remained unmatched. CDR3 DNA sequence: TGTGCCAGCAGCTTGACTAGCCCAGATACGCAGTATTTT. The encoded protein is CASSLTSPDTQYF.

This clonotype was observed at least ten times. One end of the junction varies from germline; a read error may be responsible. The chain has TRBV7-6 and TRBJ2-1; D uncertain. Germline CDR1 and CDR2: SGHVS and FNYEAQ. The CDR3 is 11 amino acids. CDR3 coding DNA: TGTGCCAGCAGCTCCTCCAATGAGCAGTTCTTC. Translated: CASSSSNEQFF.

The chain employs TRBV7-9 and TRBJ2-7; D is tentatively TRBD1 or TRBD2 (6 bases each). Between the trimmed V and J ends, which lost 3 bases and 5 bases, there was a span of 14 bases. The germline V gene encodes CDR1 SEHNR and CDR2 FQNEAQ (reference sequence). This CDR3 spans 14 amino acids. The CDR3 DNA follows: TGTGCCAGCAGCTTCGGAGGGGCAGGGGACGAGCAGTACTTC. It yields the protein CASSFGGAGDEQYF.

The chain has TRBV10-2 and TRBJ2-7; D not resolved. V was shortened by 3 bases and J by 5 bases, with 8 bases between the two germline ends. Germline V CDR1 and CDR2: WSHSY, SAAADI. The CDR3 contains 12 residues. The CDR3 DNA reads as TGCGCCAGCAGTGATAAAAGGGACGAGCAGTACTTC. It codes for CASSDKRDEQYF.

This clonotype appeared many times. The chain is built from TRBV7-2 and TRBJ1-1; a possible D gene is TRBD1 (5 bases). Trimming took off 2 bases at V and 0 bases at J, with 13 bases between the two ends. Germline V gene lookup returns CDR1 SGHTA and CDR2 FQGNSA. CDR3 length: 16 amino acids. The CDR3 nucleotides read TGTGCCAGCAGCTTATTTTGGGACGGAGTGAACACTGAAGCTTTCTTT. It encodes CASSLFWDGVNTEAFF. The full variable domain, completed using reference TRBV7-2 and TRBJ1-1, is GAGVSQSPSNKVTEKGKDVELRCDPISGHTALYWYRQSLGQGLEFLIYFQGNSAPDKSGLPSDRFSAERTGGSVSTLTIQRTQQEDSAVYLCASSLFWDGVNTEAFFGQGTRLTVV.

This clonotype was picked up a small number of times. The rearrangement links TRBV7-9 to TRBJ2-5, with TRBD2 matching over 11 bases. CDR1 and CDR2 from the germline V gene are SEHNR and FQNEAQ (reference sequence). The V and J ends lost 4 bases and 0 bases, in that order; junction bases with no gene match: 7. The CDR3 loop spans 17 amino acids. CDR3 residues: CASSSGLAGMYQETQYF. In DNA form, the CDR3 reads TGTGCCAGCAGCTCTGGACTAGCGGGCATGTACCAAGAGACCCAGTACTTC.

This chain uses TRBV4-1 with TRBJ1-5; the D is unclear. The V end was cut by 3 bases, the J end by 4 bases, with 16 bases between. Germline V gene lookup returns CDR1 MGHRA and CDR2 YSYEKL. CDR3 length: 16 residues. The CDR3 is CASSQFWAALNQPQHF. The CDR3 DNA is TGCGCCAGCAGCCAGTTTTGGGCAGCCCTTAATCAGCCCCAGCATTTT.

The rearrangement uses TRBV11-2 and TRBJ2-5, with D unresolved. This CDR3 contains 15 residues. Germline V gene sequence: CDR1 SGHAT, CDR2 FQNNGV. Trimming removed 4 bases at V and 2 bases at J, with 14 bases between. The CDR3 DNA follows: TGTGCCAGCAGCTCCATACGACCTATTCAAGAGACCCAGTACTTC. It codes for CASSSIRPIQETQYF. Variable domain in full (rest from reference TRBV11-2 and TRBJ2-5): EAGVAQSPRYKIIEKRQSVAFWCNPISGHATLYWYQQILGQGPKLLIQFQNNGVVDDSQLPKDRFSAERLKGVDSTLKIQPAKLEDSAVYLCASSSIRPIQETQYFGPGTRLLVL.

This clonotype was observed a few times. This chain links TRBV7-6 with TRBJ2-5; 11 nucleotides align to TRBD1. The CDR3 has 17 amino acids. Per germline, CDR1 SGHVS and CDR2 FNYEAQ. J lost 1 base, V lost 5 bases, and 9 bases had no gene match. CDR3 protein: CASSPAGGTGGQETQYF. CDR3 DNA sequence: TGTGCCAGCAGCCCAGCGGGCGGGACAGGGGGCCAAGAGACCCAGTACTTC.

This clonotype was counted once. This chain uses TRBV20-1 with TRBJ2-1; D may correspond to TRBD1 or TRBD2 (6 bases each). The CDR3 consists of 14 residues. Germline V lookup: CDR1 DFQATT, CDR2 SNEGSKA (reference sequence). The V end lost 4 bases, the J end lost 2 bases, and 12 bases lay between the germline ends. CDR3 DNA: TGCAGTGCTAAAAAGGGGGGCGCCTACAATGAGCAGTTCTTC. This gives the protein CSAKKGGAYNEQFF.

The table lists this clonotype with many counts. The chain employs TRBV7-2 and TRBJ1-1; 7 nucleotides agree with TRBD1. Germline CDR1 is SGHTA and CDR2 is FQGNSA. Trimming removed 1 base from V and 3 bases from J; junction bases left unmatched: 5. The CDR3 consists of 15 residues. In nucleotides, the CDR3 is TGTGCCAGCAGCTTAGGCACAGGGGTCTACACTGAAGCTTTCTTT. As protein: CASSLGTGVYTEAFF. The entire variable domain, with the rest obtained from reference TRBV7-2 and TRBJ1-1, is as follows: GAGVSQSPSNKVTEKGKDVELRCDPISGHTALYWYRQSLGQGLEFLIYFQGNSAPDKSGLPSDRFSAERTGGSVSTLTIQRTQQEDSAVYLCASSLGTGVYTEAFFGQGTRLTVV.

The rearrangement uses TRBV6-6 and TRBJ2-1; perhaps TRBD2 as D (7 bases). This CDR3 is 14 amino acids long. The V end lost 2 bases, the J end lost 9 bases, and 14 bases lay between the germline ends. Per the germline V gene, CDR1 is MNHNY and CDR2 is SVGAGI (reference sequence). This chain's CDR3 is CASSYLGGAGEQFF. CDR3 bases: TGTGCCAGCAGTTACCTAGGGGGGGCGGGTGAGCAGTTCTTC.

In its sample, this clonotype was seen a few times. J is TRBJ1-4 and V is TRBV4-1, with TRBD1 matching over 9 bases. This CDR3 comprises 16 residues. CDR1 and CDR2 from the germline V gene are MGHRA and YSYEKL. V lost 4 bases and J lost 3; bases outside the gene matches: 6. CDR3 coding DNA: TGCGCCAGCAGCCGGTGGACAGGGGTGGCTAATGAAAAACTGTTTTTT. Its translation is CASSRWTGVANEKLFF.

The chain recombines TRBV27 with TRBJ2-1; tentative D call: TRBD2 (6 bases). V lost 3 bases and J 8 bases, leaving 14 bases between the germline ends. This CDR3 contains 14 residues. Germline CDR1 MNHEY, CDR2 SMNVEV (reference sequence). CDR3 loop: CASSLAREYDEQFF. The DNA of the CDR3 is TGTGCCAGCAGTTTGGCCCGGGAGTATGATGAGCAGTTCTTC.

This clonotype has a count of ten or more. This chain joins TRBV7-8 and TRBJ2-1, with D perhaps TRBD1 (5 bases). V lost 2 bases, J lost 6 bases, and 17 bases lay in between. The germline V gene has CDR1 SGHVS and CDR2 FQNEAQ. The CDR3 length is 16 residues. The CDR3 region is CASSLNAGRLGNEQFF. The CDR3 nucleotides are TGTGCCAGCAGCTTAAATGCAGGGCGGTTGGGCAATGAGCAGTTCTTC.

The chain recombines TRBV6-5 with TRBJ1-1; D unclear. Germline values: CDR1 MNHEY, CDR2 SVGAGI. The CDR3 consists of 12 residues. Trimming took off 2 bases at V and 2 bases at J, with 3 bases between the two ends. The CDR3 spells CASSYHNTEAFF. The CDR3 coding sequence is TGTGCCAGCAGTTACCACAACACTGAAGCTTTCTTT.